This TCR beta chain was recorded in a study of monozygotic twins with inflammatory bowel disease. Study-level points and caveats: Patients with IBD had less TCRbeta diversity (inverse Simpson) than their healthy co-twins.

With regard to this clonotype: Its matching antigen is unknown.

Collection yielded roughly 2.5 ml of blood per donor. In germline, CDR1 is SGHRS, CDR2 YFSETQ. The CDR3 sequence is 14 residues long. Each CDR3 protein gets one entry in TCRdb, which reprocessed the 5' RACE reads and gives no DNA. The sample is made up of under 150,000 distinct CDR3 sequences, and the top ten hold around 2.5% of it. The sequencing sample was made of blood. The chain links TRBV5-1 to TRBJ2-5; TCRdb returns TRBD1, unconfirmable since there is no DNA. The sequence came from a human donor with ulcerative colitis or Crohn's disease, or a healthy co-twin of an affected twin (not recorded which). CDR3 loop: CASSSGQAKETQYF.